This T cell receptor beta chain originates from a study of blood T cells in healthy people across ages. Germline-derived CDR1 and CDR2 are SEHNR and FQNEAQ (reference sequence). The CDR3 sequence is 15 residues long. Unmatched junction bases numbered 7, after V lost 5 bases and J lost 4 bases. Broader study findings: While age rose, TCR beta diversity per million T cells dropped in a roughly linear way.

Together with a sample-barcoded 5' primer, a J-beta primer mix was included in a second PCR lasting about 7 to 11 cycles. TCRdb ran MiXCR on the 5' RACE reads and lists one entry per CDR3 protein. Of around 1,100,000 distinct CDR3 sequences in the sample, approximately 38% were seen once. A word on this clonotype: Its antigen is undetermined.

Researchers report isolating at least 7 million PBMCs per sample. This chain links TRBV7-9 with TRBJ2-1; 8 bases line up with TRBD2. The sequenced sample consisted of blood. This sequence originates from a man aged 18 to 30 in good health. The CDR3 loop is CASSPTSGRYNEQFF. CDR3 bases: TGTGCCAGCAGCCCTACTAGCGGCCGATACAATGAGCAGTTCTTC.